This T cell receptor beta chain was profiled in a study of neurological immune-mediated disorders. The sample holds many counts of this clonotype. The CDR3 runs 14 residues. The germline V gene has CDR1 SGHRS and CDR2 YFSETQ. Trimming left V 0 bases short and J 0 bases short, with 6 bases between. cDNA was made by 5'RACE with 10-nucleotide random UMIs. Sequencing of 15-18 subjects in each run yielded over 200 million TCR-beta sequences. TCRdb itself ran the 5' RACE reads through MiXCR, one entry per CDR3 protein. The sample lists some 55,000 distinct CDR3 sequences; approximately 8.4% were seen once. The time point here: longitudinal time-point 3. PBMCs stored at -80 C, 2 million in total, were the source of the unsorted libraries.

This receptor was taken from a woman aged 40 to 55 in good health. The specimen sequenced was PBMCs. This sequence joins TRBV5-1 and TRBJ1-2; unclear D gene. This CDR3 is CASSLGGSNYGYTF. The DNA of the CDR3 is TGCGCCAGCAGCTTGGGCGGCTCTAACTATGGCTACACCTTC.